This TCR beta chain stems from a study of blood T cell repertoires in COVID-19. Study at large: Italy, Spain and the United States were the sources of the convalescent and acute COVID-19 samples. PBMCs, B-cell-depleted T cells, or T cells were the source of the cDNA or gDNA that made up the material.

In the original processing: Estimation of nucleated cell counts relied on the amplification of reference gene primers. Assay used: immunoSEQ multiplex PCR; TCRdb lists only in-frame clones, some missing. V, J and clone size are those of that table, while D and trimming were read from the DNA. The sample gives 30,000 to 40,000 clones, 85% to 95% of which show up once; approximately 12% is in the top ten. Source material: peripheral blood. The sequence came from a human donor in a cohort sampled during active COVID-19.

The CDR3 region is CASSSKPNGGRAYEQYF. CDR3 nucleotide sequence: TGTGCCAGCAGCTCCAAGCCCAATGGCGGGAGAGCATACGAGCAGTACTTC. V is TRBV5-4 and J is TRBJ2-7; 7 bases map to TRBD2. This CDR3 has 17 amino acids. The V and J ends lost 3 bases and 4 bases, in that order; junction bases with no gene match: 16. Germline CDR1 reads SGHNT; CDR2 reads YYREEE (reference sequence).